This T cell receptor beta chain was profiled in a study of blood T cell repertoires in COVID-19. The authors' processing: Reference gene primer amplification in the assay estimated nucleated cell counts. Method: immunoSEQ multiplex PCR; TCRdb's copy keeps in-frame clones and lacks some. V, J and clone size are those of that table, while D and trimming were read from the DNA. This sample has fewer than 350,000 clones; just over 85% occur once, and the top ten carry about 4%. The sequenced sample was PBMCs or T cells enriched from blood (not recorded which). This sequence was found in a woman aged 40 to 49 with acute COVID-19.

The CDR3 protein is CASSARTSGTDTQYF. The CDR3 bases are TGTGCCAGCAGCGCCCGGACTAGCGGGACAGATACGCAGTATTTT. The V gene is TRBV9, the J gene TRBJ2-3; 11 bases align to TRBD2. Per germline, CDR1 SGDLS and CDR2 YYNGEE. CDR3 length equals 15 residues. V lost 3 bases, J lost 3 bases, and 3 bases stayed unmatched.